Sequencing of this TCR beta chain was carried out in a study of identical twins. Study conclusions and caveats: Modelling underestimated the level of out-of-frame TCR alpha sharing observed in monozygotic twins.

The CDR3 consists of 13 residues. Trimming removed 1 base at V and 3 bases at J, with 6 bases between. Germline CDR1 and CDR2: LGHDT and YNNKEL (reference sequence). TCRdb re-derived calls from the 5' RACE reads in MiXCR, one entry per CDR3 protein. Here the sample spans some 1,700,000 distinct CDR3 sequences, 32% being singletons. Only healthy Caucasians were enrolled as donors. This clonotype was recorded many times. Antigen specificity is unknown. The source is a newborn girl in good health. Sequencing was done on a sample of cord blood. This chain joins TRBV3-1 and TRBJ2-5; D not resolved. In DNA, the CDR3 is TGTGCCAGCAGCCAAGGGATTAAAGAGACCCAGTACTTC. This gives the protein CASSQGIKETQYF.